Here is one TCR beta chain with its context. Primed by a sample-barcoded 5' primer and a J-beta primer mix, a second PCR proceeded for roughly 6 to 12 cycles. TCRdb reprocessed the 5' RACE reads with MiXCR, giving one entry per CDR3 protein. The table lists roughly 800,000 distinct CDR3 sequences, roughly 34% of them singletons. Whenever a sample was processed, at least 6 million PBMCs were isolated. Total RNA was isolated from each sample in quantities of at least 5.5 micrograms. There are 14 residues in the CDR3. Germline CDR1 and CDR2: SGHTA and FQGNSA. V shed 5 bases and J shed 3 bases, with 10 bases lying between them. This specimen comes from a study of blood T cells in healthy people across ages.

Sequencing was done on a sample of blood. The TCR comes from a young man in good health. The chain couples TRBV7-2 to TRBJ1-4; a weak D match, TRBD1 (5 bases). In DNA form, the CDR3 reads TGTGCCAGCAGCCAGTTGACAGCTAATGAAAAACTGTTTTTT. It encodes CASSQLTANEKLFF.